The 21 T cell receptor beta chains presented below share a single source sample, sequenced in a study of T cell responses to AZD1222 COVID-19 vaccine. The method was immunoSEQ multiplex PCR; TCRdb's version includes in-frame clones alone and lacks a portion of them. The sample records some 150,000 clones, 90% being singletons. The sample here was peripheral blood, taken on day 0 of AZD1222 vaccination. These receptors were collected from an adult in good health.

The V and J genes are TRBV27 and TRBJ2-1; tentatively, D is TRBD1 (6 bases). Germline CDR1 MNHEY, CDR2 SMNVEV (reference sequence). The CDR3 runs 15 residues. The ends were cut back, 4 bases at V and 0 bases at J, with 10 bases in the middle. This CDR3 reads CASSYRDNSYNEQFF. The CDR3 DNA follows: TGTGCCAGCAGTTACCGGGACAACTCCTACAATGAGCAGTTCTTC.

The J gene is TRBJ1-2, the V gene TRBV30; D ambiguous. This CDR3 region has 13 residues. Germline CDR1 reads GTSNPN; CDR2 reads SVGIG (reference sequence). Trimming shortened V by 4 bases and J by 3 bases, and 12 bases separated the two germline ends. The CDR3 DNA is TGTGCCTGGAACCCTCTACTAGACTATGGCTACACCTTC. It encodes CAWNPLLDYGYTF.

The chain couples TRBV29-1 to TRBJ2-7; no definite D call. The CDR3 extends over 14 amino acids. Per the germline V gene, CDR1 is SQVTM and CDR2 is ANQGSEA. Trimming took 3 bases from V and 2 from J, leaving 14 bases between them. As DNA, the CDR3 is TGCAGCGTTGATCAGGACGGAGAACCCTACGAGCAGTACTTC. This translates into CSVDQDGEPYEQYF.

The chain carries TRBV27 and TRBJ1-4; 7 nucleotides align to TRBD1. The CDR3 consists of 15 residues. Germline V gene data show CDR1 as MNHEY and CDR2 as SMNVEV (reference sequence). V gave up 5 bases and J gave up 8 bases; unmatched junction bases: 11. CDR3 coding DNA: TGTGCCAGCAGTCCGACGACAGGGCTGGGAGAAAAACTGTTTTTT. Amino acids: CASSPTTGLGEKLFF. The full variable domain, its missing parts supplied by reference TRBV27 and TRBJ1-4, is EAQVTQNPRYLITVTGKKLTVTCSQNMNHEYMSWYRQDPGLGLRQIYYSMNVEVTDKGDVPEGYKVSRKEKRNFPLILESPSPNQTSLYFCASSPTTGLGEKLFFGSGTQLSVL.

The table lists this clone with a count of one. This rearrangement joins TRBV7-6 to TRBJ1-2; 11 bases agree with TRBD1. Trimming at V came to 2 bases and at J to 2 bases, leaving 1 base not matched to a gene. This CDR3 is 15 amino acids long. Germline CDR1 reads SGHVS; CDR2 reads FNYEAQ. The CDR3 nucleotides read TGTGCCAGCAGCTTAAGGACAGGGGGCAACTATGGCTACACCTTC. Its protein product is CASSLRTGGNYGYTF.

The chain joins TRBV12-3 or TRBV12-4 to TRBJ2-7, with 7 bases aligning to TRBD1. V shed 6 bases, J shed 5 bases, and the junction held 7 bases outside the gene matches. This CDR3 spans 13 amino acids. The DNA for the CDR3 is TGTGCCAGCAGGGAGGACAGGACCCACGAGCAGTACTTC. Protein sequence: CASREDRTHEQYF.

The rearrangement links TRBV7-3 to TRBJ2-1; possible D gene TRBD2, 5 bases. Germline lookup yields CDR1 SGHTA and CDR2 FQGTGA. Trimming pared 3 bases from V and 6 bases from J, leaving 9 bases between. The CDR3 spans 13 residues. The CDR3, as DNA: TGTGCCAGCAGCTTCGGGCGGGCCAATGAGCAGTTCTTC. The encoded protein is CASSFGRANEQFF.

The chain is built from TRBV12-5 and TRBJ2-3; weak D call: TRBD1 (5 bases). The V end was cut by 1 base, the J end by 2 bases, with 13 bases between. CDR3 length equals 16 residues. CDR1 is LGHNT, CDR2 FRNRAP, per germline. CDR3 sequence (DNA): TGTGCTAGTGGTTTGGAACAGGCCTTTAACACAGATACGCAGTATTTT. Encoded protein: CASGLEQAFNTDTQYF.

V and J are TRBV6-5 and TRBJ2-7; maybe TRBD2 (5 bases). The germline CDR1 and CDR2 sequences are MNHEY and SVGAGI. Trimming took off 0 bases at V and 2 bases at J, with 8 bases between the two ends. The CDR3 is 14 amino acids. The CDR3 here is CASSYSRAAYEQYF. CDR3 bases: TGTGCCAGCAGTTACTCGCGGGCTGCCTACGAGCAGTACTTC.

The V and J genes are TRBV11-3 and TRBJ2-5; possible D gene TRBD2, 6 bases. The V gene's germline CDR1 is SGHNT and CDR2 YENEEA. The CDR3 runs 14 residues. V shed 5 bases and J shed 2 bases, with 12 bases lying between them. Here the CDR3 reads CASSRSSEQETQYF. CDR3 DNA: TGTGCCAGCAGCCGTTCTAGCGAGCAAGAGACCCAGTACTTC.

There are a few counts of this clone. The chain links TRBV12-5 to TRBJ1-3; D may be TRBD1 (5 bases). Trimming cost V 0 bases and J 2 bases, with 8 bases left between them. The CDR3 runs 15 residues. Germline V CDR1 and CDR2: LGHNT, FRNRAP. The chain's CDR3 is CASGLVARAGNTIYF. The CDR3 coding sequence is TGTGCTAGTGGTTTGGTCGCCAGGGCTGGAAACACCATATATTTT.

The gene calls are TRBV27 and TRBJ1-6; 8 bases line up with TRBD1. Germline values: CDR1 MNHEY, CDR2 SMNVEV (reference sequence). V lost 6 bases, J lost 5 bases, and 6 bases stayed unmatched. The CDR3 is made up of 15 amino acids. For the CDR3, the DNA is TGTGCCAGCAGCACAGGGGGTCCTGATAATTCACCCCTCCACTTT. It is translated as CASSTGGPDNSPLHF.

This clone showed up just once. The chain has TRBV7-9 and TRBJ2-6, with TRBD2 matching over 8 bases. The CDR3 length is 15 residues. Losses at the gene ends were 8 bases for V and 4 bases for J; bases not matched to a gene: 7. Germline CDR1 is SEHNR and CDR2 is FQNEAQ (reference sequence). CDR3 in amino acids: CASLREVQGANVLTF. The CDR3 DNA reads TGTGCCAGCTTGCGGGAGGTCCAGGGGGCCAACGTCCTGACTTTC.

This chain uses TRBV6-2 or TRBV6-3 with TRBJ1-1; weak D call: TRBD1 (5 bases). V lost 4 bases and J 4 bases, leaving 13 bases between the germline ends. The germline V gene encodes CDR1 MNHEY and CDR2 SVGEGT. The CDR3 sequence is 14 residues long. In DNA, the CDR3 is TGTGCCAGCAGTTGGGGCAGGGTGGTCACTGAAGCTTTCTTT. It codes for CASSWGRVVTEAFF.

This chain links TRBV4-3 with TRBJ2-5, with D possibly matching TRBD1 (5 bases). Trimming cost V 1 base and J 2 bases, with 11 bases left between them. The CDR3 consists of 15 residues. The germline V gene encodes CDR1 LGHNA and CDR2 YSLEER. The CDR3 region has the DNA TGCGCCAGCAGCCAAGGAGAAACAGGTCAAGAGACCCAGTACTTC. Its protein product is CASSQGETGQETQYF.

The rearrangement uses TRBV28 and TRBJ1-1; D is ambiguous. CDR3 size: 13 residues. V was clipped by 6 bases and J by 0 bases, with 8 bases between them. Germline CDR1 and CDR2: MDHEN and SYDVKM. In nucleotides, the CDR3 is TGTGCCAGCAGCCGCGACATGAACACTGAAGCTTTCTTT. Amino acid sequence: CASSRDMNTEAFF.

V gene TRBV11-3 combines with J gene TRBJ2-2; 7 bases are shared with TRBD1. In germline, CDR1 is SGHNT, CDR2 YENEEA. The CDR3 extends over 16 amino acids. V lost 5 bases and J lost 3; bases outside the gene matches: 9. This chain's CDR3 is CASSPWTGRDTGELFF. The DNA of the CDR3 is TGTGCCAGCAGCCCCTGGACAGGACGAGACACCGGGGAGCTGTTTTTT.

The V and J genes are TRBV13 and TRBJ2-7; D may be TRBD1 or TRBD2 (6 bases each). V was pared by 5 bases and J by 3 bases, with 17 bases between. This CDR3 region has 15 residues. The germline V gene encodes CDR1 PRHDT and CDR2 FYEKMQ (reference sequence). The CDR3: CASSERGTGDYEQYF. As DNA, the CDR3 is TGTGCCAGCAGCGAAAGGGGGACGGGGGACTACGAGCAGTACTTC.

A single count supports this clone. This chain joins TRBV4-3 and TRBJ2-3, with no clear D. Looked up from germline, CDR1 is LGHNA and CDR2 is YSLEER. V lost 0 bases, J lost 0 bases, and 13 bases lay in between. The CDR3 is made up of 17 amino acids. DNA for the CDR3: TGCGCCAGCAGCCAAGATAACGCGGCTTCTAGCACAGATACGCAGTATTTT. Protein: CASSQDNAASSTDTQYF.

The rearrangement joins TRBV10-3 to TRBJ1-1; 9 bases line up with TRBD1. CDR3 length equals 15 residues. The V and J ends lost 4 bases and 1 base, in that order; junction bases with no gene match: 4. Germline V CDR1 and CDR2: ENHRY, SYGVKD. The CDR3: CAISGRTGANTEAFF. CDR3 in DNA: TGTGCCATCAGTGGTAGGACAGGGGCGAACACTGAAGCTTTCTTT.

The genes are TRBV7-2 and TRBJ2-1, with 8 bases identical to TRBD1. Per germline, CDR1 SGHTA and CDR2 FQGNSA. The CDR3 is 13 residues long. V was clipped by 3 bases and J by 10 bases; unmatched bases: 5. CDR3 nucleotide sequence: TGTGCCAGCAGCTTCCTCCGGACAGGGGAGCAGTTCTTC. Protein: CASSFLRTGEQFF.